This T cell receptor beta chain comes out of a study of CD8 T cells in Susac syndrome. In the case of this clonotype: The target antigen is unknown.

Whole-study results and caveats: The authors acknowledged that their TCR sequencing and HLA analysis involved a relatively small number of individuals.

Sequencing of TCR beta, carried out with a high-throughput approach, was applied to CD8+ and CD4+ T cells from the blood. FACS enriched CD8+ TEMRA cells, while bulk CD8+ and CD4+ were negatively isolated. Reverse transcription of roughly 0.5 to 1 ug RNA was performed with random hexamers. Coverage of TCR beta CDR3 amplification by immunoSEQ multiplex PCR extended to 54 Vbeta and 13 Jbeta. TCRdb called the immunoSEQ multiplex PCR reads again in MiXCR, with one record for every CDR3 protein. The sample includes some 180,000 distinct CDR3 sequences, about 95% of them seen just once. The sequencing input was CD4+ T cells from PBMCs. This clonotype originated in a human donor in good health.

For the CDR3, the DNA is TGTGCCATCAGGGGACTAGCGGGTGAGGATGAGCAGTTCTTC. The encoded protein is CAIRGLAGEDEQFF. V usage is TRBV10-3 and J usage is TRBJ2-1; 12 bases align to TRBD2. The CDR3 is made up of 14 amino acids. Germline V gene sequence: CDR1 ENHRY, CDR2 SYGVKD. V lost 6 bases to trimming and J lost 8 bases; unmatched junction nucleotides: 5.